This entry concerns a single T cell receptor beta chain. This entry is derived from a study of blood T cell repertoires in COVID-19. The overall study: Both acute and convalescent COVID-19 samples were obtained from the United States, Italy and Spain.

Authors' data handling: Amplifying reference gene primers gave estimates of nucleated cell counts. The table came from immunoSEQ multiplex PCR; TCRdb's copy has only in-frame clones and leaves some out. From that table come the V and J calls and clone size; the DNA was used to work out D and trimming. The sample has 150,000 or so clones, roughly four fifths seen once. Germline V gives CDR1 MDHEN, CDR2 SYDVKM. V gave up 5 bases and J gave up 5 bases; unmatched junction bases: 8. The CDR3 has 15 amino acids. The TCR sequence derives from a man between 60 and 70 years old with active or convalescent COVID-19. Sequenced material: peripheral blood. The chain joins TRBV28 to TRBJ2-7; 11 bases are shared with TRBD2. CDR3 residues: CASSAPTSGSHEQYF. DNA for the CDR3: TGTGCCAGCAGTGCCCCCACTAGCGGGAGTCACGAGCAGTACTTC. Full variable domain (outside the CDR3, taken from reference TRBV28 and TRBJ2-7): DVKVTQSSRYLVKRTGEKVFLECVQDMDHENMFWYRQDPGLGLRLIYFSYDVKMKEKGDIPEGYSVSREKKERFSLILESASTNQTSMYLCASSAPTSGSHEQYFGPGTRLTVT.